Sequencing of this T cell receptor (beta chain) was carried out in a study of identical twins. Findings and limits, study-wide: The study based its conclusions on cross-sectional statistical analysis and did not follow the same donors.

A universal primer site was added by template switching, and unique molecular identifiers were carried by the cDNA. TCRdb passed the 5' RACE reads through MiXCR, listing each CDR3 protein once. Of a few hundred thousand distinct CDR3 sequences listed, 9.6% were seen once; the top ten hold 3%. Notes on this clonotype: Its antigen is undetermined.

This CDR3 comprises 15 residues. After removal of 1 base from V and 3 bases from J, the junction contained 5 bases not matched to a gene. CDR1 and CDR2 (germline): SGHRS, YFSETQ. Healthy Caucasians alone served as donors. The same data also contributed to another study, on yellow fever vaccine responses in identical twins.

V gene TRBV5-1 combines with J gene TRBJ2-7; 9 bases align to TRBD2. The receptor was derived from a woman between 18 and 29 years old in good health. Sequencing was performed on PBMCs. The CDR3, as DNA: TGCGCCAGCAGCTTGAGTCCTAGCGGGAACTACGAGCAGTACTTC. This encodes CASSLSPSGNYEQYF.